Below, one T cell receptor beta chain is given with its context. This sample was included in a study of neoadjuvant nivolumab and ipilimumab in lung cancer. With 11 bases clipped from V and 5 bases from J, the junction kept 9 bases outside the gene matches. In germline, CDR1 is MNHNS, CDR2 SASEGT. This CDR3 contains 12 residues. Profiled with immunoSEQ multiplex PCR; TCRdb holds only in-frame clones, not every one. This sample has approximately 30,000 clones, with around nine tenths found just once. V and J are TRBV6-1 and TRBJ2-7; 7 bases map to TRBD1. The source of this sequence is an adult with non-small cell lung cancer. The source material was peripheral blood, sampled after neoadjuvant nivolumab, alone or with ipilimumab, at or shortly before surgery. The CDR3 region is CAVGQLGHEQYF. For the CDR3, the DNA is TGTGCCGTGGGACAGCTCGGGCACGAGCAGTACTTC.